Given below is one T cell receptor beta chain in context. Its cognate antigen is unknown. From germline, CDR1 is SNHLY and CDR2 FYNNEI. The CDR3 extends over 14 amino acids. Trimming at V came to 6 bases and at J to 5 bases, leaving 6 bases not matched to a gene. This sample stems from a study of T-cell memory formation after mild COVID-19. Overall study findings and caveats: Researchers report contracting CD4+ clones mostly in CM and EM, with CD8+ clones in EMRA. Some responding clones appeared in pre-infection memory, suggesting cross-reactive memory joined. The study found balanced CD4/CD8 in clones contracting day 15 to 85 and a CD4+ lean in later expanders.

TCR alpha and TCR beta cDNA libraries carrying sample barcodes and UMIs came from 5'RACE with constant-segment primers. TCRdb analysed the 5' RACE reads with MiXCR anew, one entry per CDR3 protein. Of some 320,000 distinct CDR3 sequences in the sample, more than 13% were seen once. Sequencing was performed on PBMCs or a T cell subset sorted from them (not recorded which). J is TRBJ2-7 and V is TRBV2; TRBD2 matches at 11 bases. This clonotype was sampled from a man in his late teens or twenties who had mild COVID-19 (a few samples of this study predate the infection). Cell type and time point are not known. The CDR3: CASRKLAGVDEQYF. In DNA, the CDR3 is TGTGCCAGCAGGAAACTAGCGGGGGTGGACGAGCAGTACTTC.